Shown below are 26 T cell receptor beta chains from a single sample sequenced in a study of T cell responses to AZD1222 COVID-19 vaccine. Using immunoSEQ multiplex PCR, the repertoire was profiled, and TCRdb retains in-frame clones only, with some absent. The sample has roughly 130,000 clones, 85% to 90% seen once. The specimen comprised peripheral blood, sampled on day 0 of AZD1222 vaccination. All receptors come from an adult in good health.

V is TRBV6-2 or TRBV6-3 and J is TRBJ1-5; possibly TRBD1 for D (5 bases). The germline V gene has CDR1 MNHEY and CDR2 SVGEGT. The V gene lost 6 bases and the J gene lost 6 bases, with 15 bases spanning the gap. There are 14 residues in the CDR3. CDR3 DNA sequence: TGTGCCAGCAGCATCGGGGGAGGTTCTCAGCCCCAGCATTTT. This codes for CASSIGGGSQPQHF.

V and J are TRBV19 and TRBJ1-2; D not resolved. The CDR3 contains 15 residues. V lost 4 bases, J lost 8 bases, and 20 bases lay in between. CDR1 is LNHDA, CDR2 SQIVND, per germline (reference sequence). Written as DNA, the CDR3 is TGTGCCAGTAGTACAAATCCCGGACGTACTATCGGCTACACCTTC. Its translation is CASSTNPGRTIGYTF.

This clone was detected only a few times. The gene calls are TRBV6-2 or TRBV6-3 and TRBJ1-5, with D hard to call. The ends were cut back, 2 bases at V and 5 bases at J, with 4 bases in the middle. There are 12 residues in the CDR3. Germline CDR1 reads MNHEY; CDR2 reads SVGEGT. Here the CDR3 DNA reads TGTGCCAGCAGTTACAAGTATCAGCCCCAGCATTTT. Encoded protein: CASSYKYQPQHF.

Comments on this clone: The junction and the germline gene differ at one end; a read error may be behind it. This rearrangement joins TRBV28 to TRBJ1-2; maybe TRBD1 (5 bases). The CDR3 runs 11 residues. The V gene's germline CDR1 is MDHEN and CDR2 SYDVKM. For the CDR3, the DNA is TGTGTCAGCGGGGGTAACTATGGCTACACCTTC. It specifies CVSGGNYGYTF.

The V gene is TRBV27, the J gene TRBJ2-7; D may be TRBD2 (7 bases). The CDR3 length is 13 residues. V lost 7 bases and J 3 bases, leaving 13 bases between the germline ends. Germline assignment: CDR1 MNHEY and CDR2 SMNVEV (reference sequence). The CDR3 loop is CASKGGANYEQYF. The CDR3 nucleotides read TGTGCCAGCAAGGGGGGGGCCAACTACGAGCAGTACTTC.

Regarding this clone: Compared with germline, one end of the junction differs, possibly owing to a read error. The rearrangement links TRBV6-2 or TRBV6-3 to TRBJ1-2, with D perhaps matching TRBD1 (5 bases). The CDR3 is made up of 13 amino acids. Germline V CDR1 and CDR2: MNHEY, SVGEGT. CDR3 DNA sequence: TGTGCCAGCAGTAACTCCCCGGGACCCGGTCATAACTTC. Protein sequence: CASSNSPGPGHNF.

This chain links TRBV28 with TRBJ1-2; a weak D match, TRBD1 (6 bases). This CDR3 comprises 12 residues. V was pared by 6 bases and J by 5 bases, with 10 bases between. Germline values: CDR1 MDHEN, CDR2 SYDVKM. DNA of the CDR3: TGTGCCAGCAGAGACAGGAGATATGGCTACACCTTC. It translates to CASRDRRYGYTF.

The chain combines TRBV27 with TRBJ2-1, with TRBD2 matching 8 bases. V lost 6 bases to trimming and J lost 3 bases; unmatched junction nucleotides: 4. From germline, CDR1 is MNHEY and CDR2 SMNVEV (reference sequence). The CDR3 has 14 residues. In nucleotides, the CDR3 is TGTGCCAGCAGCCTTAGCGGGGTCTACAATGAGCAGTTCTTC. Residues: CASSLSGVYNEQFF.

The V gene is TRBV2, the J gene TRBJ1-6; 8 bases line up with TRBD1. The CDR3 sequence is 15 residues long. Germline values: CDR1 SNHLY, CDR2 FYNNEI. V lost 6 bases to trimming and J lost 5 bases; unmatched junction nucleotides: 6. The CDR3 here is CASRQQGVNNSPLHF. The CDR3 nucleotides read TGTGCCAGCAGGCAACAGGGGGTTAATAATTCACCCCTCCACTTT.

This sequence joins TRBV7-2 and TRBJ1-6; D unclear. Germline lookup yields CDR1 SGHTA and CDR2 FQGNSA. The length of the CDR3 is 13 residues. Trimming pared 5 bases from V and 6 bases from J, leaving 8 bases between. CDR3 amino acids: CASSATLNSPLHF. CDR3 sequence (DNA): TGTGCCAGCAGCGCGACCCTTAATTCACCCCTCCACTTT.

In its sample, this clone was seen a few times. The CDR3 protein is CASSKDRISNQPQHF. The CDR3 DNA sequence: TGTGCCAGTAGCAAGGACAGGATTAGCAATCAGCCCCAGCATTTT. The chain recombines TRBV19 with TRBJ1-5; 7 nucleotides match TRBD1. This CDR3 has 15 amino acids. After removal of 6 bases from V and 0 bases from J, the junction contained 5 bases not matched to a gene. From germline, CDR1 is LNHDA and CDR2 SQIVND (reference sequence).

The V and J genes are TRBV13 and TRBJ1-1, with D perhaps TRBD1 (6 bases). Germline assignment: CDR1 PRHDT and CDR2 FYEKMQ (reference sequence). Trimming cost V 0 bases and J 8 bases, with 7 bases left between them. The CDR3 has 12 amino acids. As DNA, the CDR3 is TGTGCCAGCAGCTTAGGCAGGGGCGAAGCTTTCTTT. This translates into CASSLGRGEAFF.

The V and J genes are TRBV7-2 and TRBJ2-7, with 13 bases identical to TRBD2. Germline CDR1 SGHTA, CDR2 FQGNSA. Trimming cost V 8 bases and J 4 bases; bases outside gene matches: 5. CDR3 length: 14 amino acids. In nucleotides, the CDR3 is TGTGCCAGCGGCGAGACTAGCGGGAGGTACGAGCAGTACTTC. As protein: CASGETSGRYEQYF. Supplemented by reference TRBV7-2 and TRBJ2-7, the full variable domain reads GAGVSQSPSNKVTEKGKDVELRCDPISGHTALYWYRQSLGQGLEFLIYFQGNSAPDKSGLPSDRFSAERTGGSVSTLTIQRTQQEDSAVYLCASGETSGRYEQYFGPGTRLTVT.

The genes are TRBV5-1 and TRBJ2-5; 9 positions agree with TRBD1. Germline-derived CDR1 and CDR2 are SGHRS and YFSETQ. The trim removed 0 bases at V and 5 bases at J, leaving 2 bases unmatched. CDR3 length equals 14 residues. The CDR3 DNA reads TGCGCCAGCAGCTTGGGGGGGACAGGGGAGACCCAGTACTTC. This sequence encodes CASSLGGTGETQYF.

The rearrangement uses TRBV7-2 and TRBJ2-3; unclear D gene. Trimming stripped 5 bases from V and 3 bases from J, with 12 bases between. Germline CDR1 reads SGHTA; CDR2 reads FQGNSA. CDR3 size: 14 residues. Written as DNA, the CDR3 is TGTGCCAGCAGCCCCCGGGTTTCAACAGATACGCAGTATTTT. It yields the protein CASSPRVSTDTQYF.

This clone appeared once. The genes are TRBV6-5 and TRBJ2-7; perhaps D is TRBD1 or TRBD2 (6 bases each). The CDR3 is made up of 15 amino acids. From germline, CDR1 is MNHEY and CDR2 SVGAGI. Between the trimmed V and J ends, which lost 0 bases and 4 bases, there was a span of 13 bases. The CDR3 here is CASSYSGGQGYEQYF. DNA for the CDR3: TGTGCCAGCAGTTACTCGGGGGGTCAGGGGTACGAGCAGTACTTC.

This clone was seen just once. The rearrangement links TRBV5-4 to TRBJ1-6; D is unclear. This CDR3 is 15 amino acids long. CDR1 SGHNT and CDR2 YYREEE come from the germline V gene (reference sequence). Trimming took off 4 bases at V and 7 bases at J, with 15 bases between the two ends. CDR3 DNA: TGTGCCAGCAGCCGAAGAAGGGTAGGGAATTCACCCCTCCACTTT. Encoded protein: CASSRRRVGNSPLHF.

The chain employs TRBV6-1 and TRBJ2-5; 7 bases map to TRBD1. There are 14 residues in the CDR3. Germline V gene sequence: CDR1 MNHNS, CDR2 SASEGT. V shed 3 bases and J 2 bases; nucleotides not matched to a gene: 3. The CDR3 is CASSETGRQETQYF. The CDR3 nucleotides are TGTGCCAGCAGTGAGACAGGGAGACAAGAGACCCAGTACTTC.

The rearrangement links TRBV7-8 to TRBJ1-5, with 7 bases that match TRBD1. Germline V gene sequence: CDR1 SGHVS, CDR2 FQNEAQ. The CDR3 consists of 16 residues. The ends lost 5 bases at V and 3 bases at J; junction bases unmatched: 10. The CDR3 here is CASSRKGQADNQPQHF. DNA for the CDR3: TGTGCCAGCAGCCGGAAAGGACAGGCCGACAATCAGCCCCAGCATTTT.

This clone showed up just a few times. The chain employs TRBV9 and TRBJ1-2, with 7 bases fitting TRBD1. CDR1 is SGDLS and CDR2 is YYNGEE in the germline V gene. The J segment lost 1 base and the V segment lost 3 bases, leaving 6 bases of the junction unmatched. The length of the CDR3 is 15 residues. The CDR3 DNA sequence: TGTGCCAGCAGCGCTGGGACAGTCGGTAACTATGGCTACACCTTC. This translates into CASSAGTVGNYGYTF.

Only one count was recorded for this clone. The chain couples TRBV3-1 (or the pseudogene TRBV3-2) to TRBJ2-7; D not certain. Trimming cost V 0 bases and J 0 bases, with 9 bases left between them. Germline V CDR1 and CDR2: LGHDT, YNNKEL (reference sequence). There are 15 residues in the CDR3. CDR3 bases: TGTGCCAGCAGCCAAGACCAGGCGTTCTCCTACGAGCAGTACTTC. Encoded protein: CASSQDQAFSYEQYF.

This chain links TRBV28 with TRBJ2-7, with 7 bases fitting TRBD1. In germline, CDR1 is MDHEN, CDR2 SYDVKM. This CDR3 spans 14 amino acids. V dropped 6 bases and J dropped 4; count of bases not matched to a gene: 9. The CDR3 sequence: CASSPPGTAYEQYF. As DNA, the CDR3 is TGTGCCAGCAGCCCTCCCGGGACAGCGTACGAGCAGTACTTC.

The CDR3 DNA reads as TGTGCCAGCAGCGGAAACAGGGAAGTCCCCCTCCACTTT. Protein: CASSGNREVPLHF. The chain uses TRBV9 and TRBJ1-6; D may be TRBD1 (6 bases). V lost 3 bases and J 13 bases, leaving 14 bases between the germline ends. Germline values: CDR1 SGDLS, CDR2 YYNGEE. This CDR3 has 13 amino acids.

V and J are TRBV10-2 and TRBJ2-7, with TRBD2 matching 13 bases. Per germline, CDR1 WSHSY and CDR2 SAAADI. This CDR3 region has 17 residues. Losses at the gene ends were 5 bases for V and 3 bases for J; bases not matched to a gene: 10. This CDR3 is CASSRLAGGLPGYEQYF. The CDR3 DNA reads TGCGCCAGCAGTAGACTAGCGGGGGGCCTTCCAGGCTACGAGCAGTACTTC.

V and J are TRBV7-9 and TRBJ2-7; D is possibly TRBD1 (6 bases). The CDR3 totals 14 residues. In germline, CDR1 is SEHNR, CDR2 FQNEAQ (reference sequence). Trimming removed 2 bases from V and 0 bases from J, with 8 bases in between. As DNA, the CDR3 is TGTGCCAGCAGCTTAAGCAGGGGCTCCTACGAGCAGTACTTC. It codes for CASSLSRGSYEQYF.

The rearrangement links TRBV4-3 to TRBJ1-1, with D perhaps matching TRBD1 (6 bases). The V gene lost 0 bases and the J gene lost 10 bases, with 21 bases spanning the gap. CDR3 size: 16 residues. Looked up from germline, CDR1 is LGHNA and CDR2 is YSLEER. The CDR3 DNA is TGCGCCAGCAGCCAAGATCGTTCGGGACACTCTTCGGGAGCTTTCTTT. This codes for CASSQDRSGHSSGAFF.